The clone carrying this T cell receptor beta chain was seen ten or more times. What it binds is not known. Individual cDNA molecules were tagged with unique molecular identifiers, the study reported. TCRdb reanalysed the 5' RACE reads using MiXCR and keeps one entry per CDR3 protein. The top ten hold roughly 24% of the sample, which has 37,000 or so distinct CDR3 sequences, around 6.1% seen once. The V segment lost 7 bases and the J segment 3 bases; nucleotides outside the gene matches: 18. The germline V gene has CDR1 GTSNPN and CDR2 SVGIG (reference sequence). The CDR3 is 17 amino acids. This sample stems from a study of early T cells in non-severe SARS-CoV-2 infection. For the study at large: Bulk RNA taken from unsorted whole blood was sequenced, leaving chains unpaired. Findings and caveats of the study: The VDJdb matching leaned toward anti-spike CD8 responses and overlooked private and CD4 specificities.

The sequence came from an adult who was a healthcare worker with PCR-confirmed SARS-CoV-2 infection or an uninfected control (not recorded which). The rearrangement uses TRBV30 and TRBJ1-2; 9 nucleotides align to TRBD1. The material sequenced was whole blood. The CDR3, as DNA: TGTGCCTCTTACGATTTCCGGGACAGGGACTTTTACTATGGCTACACCTTC. Translation gives CASYDFRDRDFYYGYTF.